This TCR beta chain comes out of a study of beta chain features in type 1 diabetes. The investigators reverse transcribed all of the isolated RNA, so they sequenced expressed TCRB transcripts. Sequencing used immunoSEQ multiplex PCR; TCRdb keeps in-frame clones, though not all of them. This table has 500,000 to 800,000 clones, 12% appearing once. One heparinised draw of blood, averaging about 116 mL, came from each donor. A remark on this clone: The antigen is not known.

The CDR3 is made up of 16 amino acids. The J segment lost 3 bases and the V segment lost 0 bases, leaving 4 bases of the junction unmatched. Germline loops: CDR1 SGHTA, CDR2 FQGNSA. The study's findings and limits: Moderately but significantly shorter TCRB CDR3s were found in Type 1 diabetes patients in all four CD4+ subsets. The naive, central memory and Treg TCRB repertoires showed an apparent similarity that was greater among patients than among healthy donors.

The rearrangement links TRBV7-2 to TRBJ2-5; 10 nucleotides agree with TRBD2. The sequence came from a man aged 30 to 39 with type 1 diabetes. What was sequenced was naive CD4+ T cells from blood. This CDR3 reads CASSLASLAGKETQYF. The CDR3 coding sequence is TGTGCCAGCAGCTTAGCGTCACTAGCGGGGAAAGAGACCCAGTACTTC.